This TCR beta chain was found in a study of Ad26.COV2.S vaccination and SARS-CoV-2 variants. Whole-study findings and limits: CD8+ and CD4+ T cells specific for spike reportedly responded with substantial breadth after vaccination. Total T cell responses, in the TCR breadth and depth analyses, may have been underestimated.

Concerning this clone: Its matching antigen is unknown.

The data were produced by immunoSEQ multiplex PCR, yet TCRdb's version contains in-frame clones alone and is incomplete. The sample records more than 150,000 clones, roughly nine tenths being singletons. The CDR3 contains 15 residues. CDR1 and CDR2 (germline): SGHAT, FQNNGV. Trimming took off 7 bases at V and 5 bases at J, with 17 bases between the two ends. The sequence was obtained from a human donor who had recovered from COVID-19. Sequences were derived from peripheral blood, sampled after recovery from COVID-19. This rearrangement joins TRBV11-2 to TRBJ2-2; D tentatively reads TRBD1 or TRBD2 (5 bases each). The CDR3 loop is CASTPPGPKTGELFF. In DNA form, the CDR3 reads TGTGCCAGCACCCCCCCGGGGCCAAAAACCGGGGAGCTGTTTTTT.